The present T cell receptor beta chain was sequenced within a study of response to subunit inactivated influenza vaccine. The CDR3 contains 15 residues. Unmatched junction bases numbered 7, after V lost 5 bases and J lost 4 bases. Germline lookup yields CDR1 SGHVS and CDR2 FQNEAQ. Each CDR3 protein gets one entry after TCRdb re-called the RT-PCR reads with MiXCR. Among about 650,000 distinct CDR3 sequences, approximately 14% were seen once, and the ten largest hold around 10%. The table lists this clonotype with a few counts. The antigen is undetermined. Whole-study findings and limits: It was the authors' suggestion that each seasonal influenza vaccination recruits few new T cells.

The source is a man aged 50-59 years who received an inactivated influenza vaccine. The J gene is TRBJ2-5, the V gene TRBV7-8, with 10 bases lining up with TRBD2. Material: PBMCs from blood, obtained 11 to 12 days after vaccination. CDR3 DNA sequence: TGTGCCAGCAGCGTTAGCGGGGGGAGGGTAGAGACCCAGTACTTC. It translates to CASSVSGGRVETQYF.